This entry describes one T cell receptor (beta chain). Its cognate antigen is unknown. The sample comes from a study of identical twins. Whole-study findings and limits: The study found that models underestimated out-of-frame TCR alpha sharing in monozygotic twins. The study found weaker excess twin sharing in beta out-of-frame sequences. Abundant beta clonotypes from cord blood had fewer insertions, unlike memory repertoires, which showed none.

Germline V gives CDR1 MDHEN, CDR2 SYDVKM. Trimming cost V 6 bases and J 4 bases, with 15 bases left between them. The CDR3 contains 15 residues. Template switching (which added a universal primer site) was used, and cDNA carried unique molecular identifiers. One entry per CDR3 protein, called by TCRdb with MiXCR from the 5' RACE reads. The sample has some 300,000 distinct CDR3 sequences; 9% to 15% are singletons. The sample was also linked to a second study, of yellow fever vaccine responses in identical twins.

The receptor was derived from a woman between 18 and 29 years old in good health. Sequencing was performed on CD8+ T cells sorted from blood. The rearrangement joins TRBV28 to TRBJ2-2; either TRBD1 or TRBD2 may fit D (6 bases each). The DNA of the CDR3 is TGTGCCAGCAGCCCGGGGGCCTCGGGCACCGGGGAGCTGTTTTTT. Protein product: CASSPGASGTGELFF. Based on the CDR3 plus reference TRBV28 and TRBJ2-2, the full variable domain is DVKVTQSSRYLVKRTGEKVFLECVQDMDHENMFWYRQDPGLGLRLIYFSYDVKMKEKGDIPEGYSVSREKKERFSLILESASTNQTSMYLCASSPGASGTGELFFGEGSRLTVL.